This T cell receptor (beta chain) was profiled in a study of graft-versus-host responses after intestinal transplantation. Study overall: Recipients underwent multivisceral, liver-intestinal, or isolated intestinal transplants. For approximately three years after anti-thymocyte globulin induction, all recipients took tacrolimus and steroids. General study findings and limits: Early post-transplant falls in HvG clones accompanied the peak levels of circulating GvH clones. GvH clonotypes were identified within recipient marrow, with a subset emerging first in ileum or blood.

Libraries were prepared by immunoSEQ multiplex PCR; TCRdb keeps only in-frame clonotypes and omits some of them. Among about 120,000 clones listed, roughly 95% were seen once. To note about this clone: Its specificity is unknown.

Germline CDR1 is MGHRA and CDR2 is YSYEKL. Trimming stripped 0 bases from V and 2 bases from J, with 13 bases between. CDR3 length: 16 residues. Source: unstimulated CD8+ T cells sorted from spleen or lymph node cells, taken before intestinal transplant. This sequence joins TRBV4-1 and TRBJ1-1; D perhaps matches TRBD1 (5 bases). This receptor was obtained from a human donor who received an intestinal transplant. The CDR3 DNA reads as TGCGCCAGCAGCCAAGAGCGAGTCCAGGGTAACACTGAAGCTTTCTTT. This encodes CASSQERVQGNTEAFF.